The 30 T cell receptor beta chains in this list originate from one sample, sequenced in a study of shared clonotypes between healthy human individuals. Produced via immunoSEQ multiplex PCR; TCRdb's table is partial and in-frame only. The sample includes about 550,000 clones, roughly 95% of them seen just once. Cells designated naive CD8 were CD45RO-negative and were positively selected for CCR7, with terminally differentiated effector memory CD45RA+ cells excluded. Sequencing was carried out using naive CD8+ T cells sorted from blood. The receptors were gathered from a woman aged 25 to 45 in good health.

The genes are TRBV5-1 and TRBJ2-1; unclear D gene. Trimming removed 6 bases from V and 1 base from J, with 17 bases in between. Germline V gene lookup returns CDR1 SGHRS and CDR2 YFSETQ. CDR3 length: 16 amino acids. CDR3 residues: CASTSPRVGSYNEQFF. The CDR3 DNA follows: TGCGCCAGCACCTCTCCTAGAGTAGGATCCTACAATGAGCAGTTCTTC.

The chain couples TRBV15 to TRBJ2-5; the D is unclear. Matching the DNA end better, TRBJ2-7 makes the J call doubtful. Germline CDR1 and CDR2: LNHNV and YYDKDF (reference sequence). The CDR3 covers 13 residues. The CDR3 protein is CATSSQGVYEQYF. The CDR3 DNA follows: TGTGCCACCAGCTCTCAAGGTGTCTACGAGCAGTACTTC.

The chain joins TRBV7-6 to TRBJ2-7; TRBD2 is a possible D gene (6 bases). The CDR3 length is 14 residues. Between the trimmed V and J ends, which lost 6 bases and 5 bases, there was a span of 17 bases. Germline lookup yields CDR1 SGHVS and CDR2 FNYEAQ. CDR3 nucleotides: TGTGCCAGCAGTGTCGCGTGGTCGGGGGACGAGCAGTACTTC. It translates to CASSVAWSGDEQYF.

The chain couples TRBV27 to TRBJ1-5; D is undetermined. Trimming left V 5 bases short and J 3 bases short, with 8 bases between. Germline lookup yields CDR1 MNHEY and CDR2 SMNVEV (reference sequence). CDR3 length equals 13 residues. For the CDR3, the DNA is TGTGCCAGCAGTGATGGTTACAATCAGCCCCAGCATTTT. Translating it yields CASSDGYNQPQHF.

The CDR3 DNA sequence: TGTGCCACCAGGGGGGCGGCTAACTATGGCTACACCTTC. Its translation is CATRGAANYGYTF. The chain has TRBV6-5 and TRBJ1-2; TRBD1 agrees at 7 bases. V was clipped by 10 bases and J by 0 bases; unmatched bases: 5. Looked up from germline, CDR1 is MNHEY and CDR2 is SVGAGI. There are 13 residues in the CDR3.

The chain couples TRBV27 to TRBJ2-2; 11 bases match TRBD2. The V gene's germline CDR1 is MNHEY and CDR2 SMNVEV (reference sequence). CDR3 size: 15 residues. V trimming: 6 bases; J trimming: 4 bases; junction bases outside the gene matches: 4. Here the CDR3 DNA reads TGTGCCAGCAGCGCCGGGACTAGCGGCACCGGGGAGCTGTTTTTT. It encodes CASSAGTSGTGELFF.

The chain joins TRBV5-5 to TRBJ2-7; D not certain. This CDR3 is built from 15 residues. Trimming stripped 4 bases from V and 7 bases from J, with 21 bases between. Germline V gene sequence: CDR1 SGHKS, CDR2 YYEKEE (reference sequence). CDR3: CASSPGNIMVGEQYF. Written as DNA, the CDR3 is TGTGCCAGCAGCCCCGGTAACATCATGGTTGGGGAGCAGTACTTC.

CDR3 DNA sequence: TGTGCCAGCAGGGGTACTAGCGGGAGAGCCTTGGGGAATGAGCAGTTCTTC. It codes for CASRGTSGRALGNEQFF. The chain has TRBV21-1 and TRBJ2-1; the listed D gene, TRBD2, was not tested against the DNA. TRBV21-1 is shown as a pseudogene. The CDR3 sequence is 17 residues long.

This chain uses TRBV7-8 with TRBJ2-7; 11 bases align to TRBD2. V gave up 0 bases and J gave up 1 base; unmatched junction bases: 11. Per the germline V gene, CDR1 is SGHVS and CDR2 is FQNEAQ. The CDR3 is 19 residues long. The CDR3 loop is CASSLAQLAGELGSYEQYF. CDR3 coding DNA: TGTGCCAGCAGCTTAGCCCAACTAGCGGGAGAGTTGGGGTCCTACGAGCAGTACTTC.

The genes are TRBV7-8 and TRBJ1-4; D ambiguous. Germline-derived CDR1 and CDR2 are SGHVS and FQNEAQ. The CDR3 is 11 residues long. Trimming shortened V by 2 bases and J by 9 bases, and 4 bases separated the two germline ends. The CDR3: CASSLNQKLFF. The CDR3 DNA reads TGTGCCAGCAGCTTAAACCAAAAACTGTTTTTT.

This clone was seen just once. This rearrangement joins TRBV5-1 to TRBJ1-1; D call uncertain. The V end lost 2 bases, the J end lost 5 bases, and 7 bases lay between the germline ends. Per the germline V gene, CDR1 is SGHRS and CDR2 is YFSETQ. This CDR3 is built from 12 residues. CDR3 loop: CASSFEGTEAFF. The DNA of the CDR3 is TGCGCCAGCAGCTTCGAGGGTACTGAAGCTTTCTTT. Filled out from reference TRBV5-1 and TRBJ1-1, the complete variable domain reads KAGVTQTPRYLIKTRGQQVTLSCSPISGHRSVSWYQQTPGQGLQFLFEYFSETQRNKGNFPGRFSGRQFSNSRSEMNVSTLELGDSALYLCASSFEGTEAFFGQGTRLTVV.

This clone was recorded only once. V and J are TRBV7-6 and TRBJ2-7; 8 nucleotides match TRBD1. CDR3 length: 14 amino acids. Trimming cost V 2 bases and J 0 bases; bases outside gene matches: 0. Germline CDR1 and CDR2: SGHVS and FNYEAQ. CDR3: CASSLTGGSYEQYF. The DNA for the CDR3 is TGTGCCAGCAGCTTAACAGGGGGCTCCTACGAGCAGTACTTC.

The CDR3: CASSETGWGTGELFF. For the CDR3, the DNA is TGTGCCAGCAGTGAAACAGGGTGGGGCACCGGGGAGCTGTTTTTT. The chain has TRBV2 and TRBJ2-2; TRBD1 is a possible D gene (6 bases). Germline V gene data show CDR1 as SNHLY and CDR2 as FYNNEI. The CDR3 is 15 residues long. With 2 bases removed from V and 4 bases from J, the gap between germline ends came to 11 bases.

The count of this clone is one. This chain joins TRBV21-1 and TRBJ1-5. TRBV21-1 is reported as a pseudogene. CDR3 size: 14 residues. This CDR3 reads CASSKGSGSQPQHF. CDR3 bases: TGTGCCAGCAGCAAAGGTTCCGGTAGCCAGCCCCAGCATTTT.

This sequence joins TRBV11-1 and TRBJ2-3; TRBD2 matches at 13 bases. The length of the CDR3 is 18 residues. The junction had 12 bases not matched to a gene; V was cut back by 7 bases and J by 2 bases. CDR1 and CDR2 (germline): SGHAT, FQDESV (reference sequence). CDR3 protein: CASKVSMGTSGNTDTQYF. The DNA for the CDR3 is TGTGCCAGCAAAGTGAGCATGGGGACTAGCGGGAACACAGATACGCAGTATTTT. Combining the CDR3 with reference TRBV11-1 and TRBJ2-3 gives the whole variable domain EAEVAQSPRYKITEKSQAVAFWCDPISGHATLYWYRQILGQGPELLVQFQDESVVDDSQLPKDRFSAERLKGVDSTLKIQPAELGDSAMYLCASKVSMGTSGNTDTQYFGPGTRLTVL.

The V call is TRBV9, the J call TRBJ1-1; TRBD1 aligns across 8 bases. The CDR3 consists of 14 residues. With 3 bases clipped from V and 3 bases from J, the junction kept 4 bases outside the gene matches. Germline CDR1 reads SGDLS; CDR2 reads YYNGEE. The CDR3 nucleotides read TGTGCCAGCAGCGCCCAGGGGGCTTACACTGAAGCTTTCTTT. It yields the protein CASSAQGAYTEAFF.

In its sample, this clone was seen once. The CDR3 here is CASSLQREGSTDTQYF. CDR3 coding DNA: TGTGCCAGCAGCTTACAGCGGGAGGGGAGCACAGATACGCAGTATTTT. The chain links TRBV7-6 to TRBJ2-3; TRBD2 agrees at 10 bases. There are 16 residues in the CDR3. The V and J ends lost 2 bases and 0 bases, in that order; junction bases with no gene match: 2. Germline loops: CDR1 SGHVS, CDR2 FNYEAQ.

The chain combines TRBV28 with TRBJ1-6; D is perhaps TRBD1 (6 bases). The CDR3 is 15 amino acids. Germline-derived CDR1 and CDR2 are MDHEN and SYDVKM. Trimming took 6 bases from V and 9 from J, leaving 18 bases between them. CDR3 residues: CASSTKGDLLSPLHF. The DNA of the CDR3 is TGTGCCAGCAGCACCAAGGGGGACTTACTTTCACCCCTCCACTTT.

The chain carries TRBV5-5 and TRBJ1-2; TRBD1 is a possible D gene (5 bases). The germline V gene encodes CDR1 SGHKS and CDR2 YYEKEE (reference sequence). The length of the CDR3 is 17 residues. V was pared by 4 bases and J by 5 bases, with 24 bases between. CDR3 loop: CASSLPTLRDGIYGYTF. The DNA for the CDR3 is TGTGCCAGCAGCCTACCTACCCTCCGGGACGGAATATATGGCTACACCTTC.

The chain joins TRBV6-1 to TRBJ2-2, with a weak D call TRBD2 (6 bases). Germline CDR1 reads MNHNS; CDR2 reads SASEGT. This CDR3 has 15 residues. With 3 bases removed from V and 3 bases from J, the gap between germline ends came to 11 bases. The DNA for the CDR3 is TGTGCCAGCAGTGAGTATAGCGGATACACCGGGGAGCTGTTTTTT. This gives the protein CASSEYSGYTGELFF.

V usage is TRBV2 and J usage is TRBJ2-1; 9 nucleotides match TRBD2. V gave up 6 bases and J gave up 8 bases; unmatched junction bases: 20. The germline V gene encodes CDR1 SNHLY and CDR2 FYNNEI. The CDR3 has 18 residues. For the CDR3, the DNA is TGTGCCAGCAGCGCCCAGGTTCAGAAGCGGGAGGCTTCGGATGAGCAGTTCTTC. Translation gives CASSAQVQKREASDEQFF.

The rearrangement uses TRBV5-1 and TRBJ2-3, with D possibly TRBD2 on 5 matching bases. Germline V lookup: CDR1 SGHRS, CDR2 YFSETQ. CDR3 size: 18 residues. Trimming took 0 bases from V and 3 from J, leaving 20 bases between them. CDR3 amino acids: CASSLAVGTGLSTDTQYF. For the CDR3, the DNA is TGCGCCAGCAGCTTGGCCGTAGGAACGGGATTGAGTACAGATACGCAGTATTTT.

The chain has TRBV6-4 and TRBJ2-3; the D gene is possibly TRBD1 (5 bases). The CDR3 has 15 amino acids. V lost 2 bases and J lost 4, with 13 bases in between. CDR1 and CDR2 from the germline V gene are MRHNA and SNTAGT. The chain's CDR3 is CASSDGVQGPDTQYF. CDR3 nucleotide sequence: TGTGCCAGCAGTGACGGAGTCCAGGGCCCAGATACGCAGTATTTT.

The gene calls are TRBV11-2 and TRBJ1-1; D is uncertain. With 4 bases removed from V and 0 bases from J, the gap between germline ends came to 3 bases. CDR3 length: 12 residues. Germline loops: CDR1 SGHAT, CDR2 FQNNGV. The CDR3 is CASSWMNTEAFF. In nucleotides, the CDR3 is TGTGCCAGCAGCTGGATGAACACTGAAGCTTTCTTT.

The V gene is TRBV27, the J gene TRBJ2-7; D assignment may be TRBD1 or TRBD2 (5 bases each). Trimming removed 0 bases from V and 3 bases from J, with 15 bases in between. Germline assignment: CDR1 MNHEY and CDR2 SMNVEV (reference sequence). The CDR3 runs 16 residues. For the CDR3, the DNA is TGTGCCAGCAGTTTATCCACCGGGACCCCAAACTACGAGCAGTACTTC. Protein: CASSLSTGTPNYEQYF.

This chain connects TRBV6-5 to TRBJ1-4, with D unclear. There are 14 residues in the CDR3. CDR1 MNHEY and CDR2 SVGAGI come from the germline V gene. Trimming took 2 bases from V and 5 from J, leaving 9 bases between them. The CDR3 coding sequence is TGTGCCAGCAGTTACATGGCGGAAAATGAAAAACTGTTTTTT. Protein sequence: CASSYMAENEKLFF.

The CDR3 coding sequence is TGTGCCACCTTAGCGGGGAGGGAAGAGGAGACTGAAGCTTTCTTT. This codes for CATLAGREEETEAFF. The genes are TRBV28 and TRBJ1-1, with D unclear. The germline V gene has CDR1 MDHEN and CDR2 SYDVKM. This CDR3 is built from 15 residues. Trimming cost V 10 bases and J 5 bases, with 23 bases left between them.

The CDR3 nucleotides read TGTGCCATCACGAACAGGGGGCGTGAAAGGATGAACACTGAAGCTTTCTTT. Its protein is CAITNRGRERMNTEAFF. This chain joins TRBV28 and TRBJ1-1; 9 positions match TRBD1. The CDR3 loop spans 17 amino acids. Per germline, CDR1 MDHEN and CDR2 SYDVKM. Trimming removed 10 bases from V and 0 bases from J; junction bases left unmatched: 15.

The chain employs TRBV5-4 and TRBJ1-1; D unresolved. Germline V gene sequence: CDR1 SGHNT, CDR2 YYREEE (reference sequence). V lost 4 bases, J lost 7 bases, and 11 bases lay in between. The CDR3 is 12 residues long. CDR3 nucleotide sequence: TGTGCCAGCAGCCGGACCGAGAATGAAGCTTTCTTT. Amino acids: CASSRTENEAFF.

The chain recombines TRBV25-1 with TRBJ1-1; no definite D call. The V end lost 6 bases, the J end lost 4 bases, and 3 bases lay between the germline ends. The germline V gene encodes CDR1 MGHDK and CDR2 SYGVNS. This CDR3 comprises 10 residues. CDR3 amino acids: CASRGTEAFF. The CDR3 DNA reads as TGTGCCAGCAGGGGCACTGAAGCTTTCTTT.